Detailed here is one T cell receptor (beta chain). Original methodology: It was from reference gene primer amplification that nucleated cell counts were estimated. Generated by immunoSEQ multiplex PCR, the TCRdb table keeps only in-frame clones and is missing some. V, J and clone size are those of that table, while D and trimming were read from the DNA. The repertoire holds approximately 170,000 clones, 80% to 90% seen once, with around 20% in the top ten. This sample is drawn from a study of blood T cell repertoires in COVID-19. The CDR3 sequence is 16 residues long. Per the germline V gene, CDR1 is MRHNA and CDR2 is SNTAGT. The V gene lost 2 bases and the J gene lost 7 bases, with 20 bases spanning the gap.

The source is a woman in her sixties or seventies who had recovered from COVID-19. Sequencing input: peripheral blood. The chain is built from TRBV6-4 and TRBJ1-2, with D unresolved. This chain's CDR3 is CASSDNPSRLSSGYTF. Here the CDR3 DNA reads TGTGCCAGCAGTGACAATCCAAGCCGGCTTAGCAGTGGCTACACCTTC.